Given below is one TCR beta chain in context. The table came from immunoSEQ multiplex PCR; TCRdb's copy has only in-frame clones and leaves some out. This sample carries about 170,000 clones, more than 75% of them seen once, and the ten largest clones take approximately 6.5%. The entry originates in a study of blood T cell repertoires in COVID-19. The CDR3 runs 13 residues. Trimming pared 5 bases from V and 1 base from J, leaving 9 bases between. CDR1 and CDR2 (germline): SGHNT, YYREEE (reference sequence). The chain combines TRBV5-4 with TRBJ1-1; no clear D. Input material: PBMCs or T cells enriched from blood (not recorded which). This receptor was identified in a woman in her fifties or sixties who had recovered from COVID-19. CDR3 sequence (DNA): TGTGCCAGCAGATCCCGGGGGAACACTGAAGCTTTCTTT. Its protein product is CASRSRGNTEAFF. The full variable domain, in which reference TRBV5-4 and TRBJ1-1 provide the parts outside the CDR3, is ETGVTQSPTHLIKTRGQQVTLRCSSQSGHNTVSWYQQALGQGPQFIFQYYREEENGRGNFPPRFSGLQFPNYSSELNVNALELDDSALYLCASRSRGNTEAFFGQGTRLTVV.